Described below is a single T cell receptor beta chain sequence and its context. V shed 6 bases, J shed 3 bases, and the junction held 15 bases outside the gene matches. This CDR3 is built from 18 residues. Germline V gene sequence: CDR1 MDHEN, CDR2 SYDVKM. These data come from a study of blood T cell repertoires in COVID-19. About the research overall: Collection of acute and convalescent COVID-19 samples took place in the United States, Italy and Spain. The analysed material was cDNA or gDNA that came from T cells, B-cell-depleted T cells, or PBMCs.

In the authors' methods: Amplification of reference gene primers was used by the study to estimate nucleated cell counts. Measured with immunoSEQ multiplex PCR; TCRdb has only the in-frame clones, and not every one. V and J calls and clone size are copied from that table; D and trimming were computed from the DNA. The table lists fewer than 150,000 clones, around nine tenths of them singletons. This TCR was sampled from a woman aged 40 to 55 with acute or convalescent COVID-19. Sequenced: peripheral blood. The chain uses TRBV28 and TRBJ2-2; the match to TRBD1 covers 8 bases. The CDR3 spells CASSLGQASGRYTGELFF. CDR3 bases: TGTGCCAGCAGCTTGGGACAGGCATCAGGGAGGTACACCGGGGAGCTGTTTTTT.